Shown below are 27 T cell receptor beta chains from a single sample sequenced in a study of beta chain features in type 1 diabetes. Every bit of the isolated RNA underwent reverse transcription, so sequencing read expressed TCRB transcripts. Profiled with immunoSEQ multiplex PCR; TCRdb holds only in-frame clones, not every one. Of 500,000 to 650,000 clones detected, around 12% appear once; the ten largest clones hold around 0.12%. Study-wide results and limits: A moderate, significant TCRB CDR3 shortening appeared in type 1 diabetes across four CD4+ subsets.

No cognate antigen is known for these TCRs. Sequenced: naive CD4+ T cells from blood. These receptors all stem from a man younger than 45 with type 1 diabetes.

This clone has just a few counts. V usage is TRBV20-1 and J usage is TRBJ1-2; D is uncertain. The CDR3 covers 10 residues. Germline V lookup: CDR1 DFQATT, CDR2 SNEGSKA (reference sequence). The V and J ends lost 7 bases and 0 bases respectively, with 3 bases between them. The CDR3 reads CSVANYGYTF. DNA of the CDR3: TGCAGTGTTGCTAACTATGGCTACACCTTC.

V usage is TRBV9 and J usage is TRBJ2-3, with 9 bases aligning to TRBD1. V dropped 3 bases and J dropped 5; count of bases not matched to a gene: 4. The CDR3 covers 14 residues. The V gene's germline CDR1 is SGDLS and CDR2 YYNGEE. CDR3 loop: CASSATGGLDTQYF. Written as DNA, the CDR3 is TGTGCCAGCAGCGCTACAGGGGGCCTAGATACGCAGTATTTT.

This clone was found a few times. V is TRBV4-3 and J is TRBJ2-1; D may match TRBD1 or TRBD2 (5 bases each). V was shortened by 4 bases and J by 0 bases, with 7 bases between the two germline ends. The CDR3 length is 14 residues. Germline CDR1 reads LGHNA; CDR2 reads YSLEER. Written as DNA, the CDR3 is TGCGCCAGCAGCCGAGGGGACTCCTACAATGAGCAGTTCTTC. Its protein product is CASSRGDSYNEQFF.

This chain links TRBV27 with TRBJ2-3; 12 bases are shared with TRBD2. This CDR3 has 16 amino acids. Germline V gives CDR1 MNHEY, CDR2 SMNVEV (reference sequence). After removal of 5 bases from V and 4 bases from J, the junction contained 7 bases not matched to a gene. The CDR3, as DNA: TGTGCCAGCAGTCTCCGGACTAGCGGGGCCCCAGATACGCAGTATTTT. Its protein is CASSLRTSGAPDTQYF.

The chain is built from TRBV30 and TRBJ1-5, with D perhaps TRBD1 (5 bases). Germline assignment: CDR1 GTSNPN and CDR2 SVGIG (reference sequence). The CDR3 contains 14 residues. V lost 2 bases, J lost 1 base, and 9 bases lay in between. CDR3 amino acids: CAWSSGASNQPQHF. Written as DNA, the CDR3 is TGTGCCTGGAGTTCTGGGGCCAGCAATCAGCCCCAGCATTTT.

The chain uses TRBV7-2 and TRBJ2-1; TRBD1 aligns across 7 bases. The germline gives CDR1 SGHTA, CDR2 FQGNSA. The CDR3 is 15 amino acids. The trim removed 5 bases at V and 0 bases at J, leaving 4 bases unmatched. CDR3 DNA: TGTGCCAGCAGCCGGGACAGCGTCTCCTACAATGAGCAGTTCTTC. Translating gives CASSRDSVSYNEQFF. Based on the CDR3 plus reference TRBV7-2 and TRBJ2-1, the full variable domain is GAGVSQSPSNKVTEKGKDVELRCDPISGHTALYWYRQSLGQGLEFLIYFQGNSAPDKSGLPSDRFSAERTGGSVSTLTIQRTQQEDSAVYLCASSRDSVSYNEQFFGPGTRLTVL.

The chain has TRBV5-6 and TRBJ2-7, with unresolved D. The germline V and J ends were trimmed by 4 bases and 3 bases, with 17 bases remaining between them. In germline, CDR1 is SGHDT, CDR2 YYEEEE. The CDR3 consists of 15 residues. DNA for the CDR3: TGTGCCAGCAGCCTCAGACACGGTGCTTTCTACGAGCAGTACTTC. This gives the protein CASSLRHGAFYEQYF.

In its sample, this clone was seen a few times. The CDR3 nucleotides read TGCAGCGTCGAGACGGACGCGAACACCGGGGAGCTGTTTTTT. It codes for CSVETDANTGELFF. This chain links TRBV29-1 with TRBJ2-2; no reliable D call. The CDR3 is 14 residues long. V lost 6 bases, J lost 0 bases, and 11 bases lay in between. Germline assignment: CDR1 SQVTM and CDR2 ANQGSEA.

This clone has more than one count but fewer than ten. This chain uses TRBV11-3 with TRBJ2-1; 7 bases agree with TRBD2. V dropped 2 bases and J dropped 5; count of bases not matched to a gene: 3. The CDR3 runs 14 residues. Per germline, CDR1 SGHNT and CDR2 YENEEA. The CDR3 reads CASSLSGIDNEQFF. In DNA form, the CDR3 reads TGTGCCAGCAGCTTAAGCGGGATTGACAATGAGCAGTTCTTC.

The chain recombines TRBV30 with TRBJ1-3; D call uncertain. The V and J ends lost 6 bases and 2 bases respectively, with 17 bases between them. Germline V lookup: CDR1 GTSNPN, CDR2 SVGIG (reference sequence). The CDR3 is 15 residues long. The CDR3 here is CACPYNTSTGNTIYF. The CDR3 coding sequence is TGTGCCTGCCCCTACAACACTTCTACTGGAAACACCATATATTTT.

CDR3 region: CASSPGQGDTYNEQFF. Here the CDR3 DNA reads TGTGCCAGCAGCCCAGGACAGGGCGACACCTACAATGAGCAGTTCTTC. The rearrangement joins TRBV5-5 to TRBJ2-1; 8 nucleotides match TRBD1. The trim removed 4 bases at V and 2 bases at J, leaving 8 bases unmatched. The CDR3 is 16 amino acids. CDR1 is SGHKS and CDR2 is YYEKEE in the germline V gene (reference sequence).

This clone was counted a few times. V and J are TRBV10-3 and TRBJ1-2; D call uncertain. Trimming removed 3 bases at V and 4 bases at J, with 15 bases between. CDR3 size: 15 residues. Germline V CDR1 and CDR2: ENHRY, SYGVKD. In nucleotides, the CDR3 is TGTGCCATCAGTGATGGCGGCGCCGGCCGCTATGGCTACACCTTC. This gives the protein CAISDGGAGRYGYTF.

This clone came up a few times. The chain has TRBV5-6 and TRBJ1-1; TRBD1 aligns across 8 bases. The CDR3 sequence is 16 residues long. CDR1 is SGHDT, CDR2 YYEEEE, per germline. V lost 7 bases, J lost 0 bases, and 11 bases stayed unmatched. The CDR3 DNA sequence: TGTGCCAGCCTATCAGGGACAGGATTCATGAACACTGAAGCTTTCTTT. Encoded protein: CASLSGTGFMNTEAFF.

This clone was seen a handful of times. The rearrangement joins TRBV4-2 to TRBJ1-1; D uncertain. The ends were cut back, 0 bases at V and 1 base at J, with 12 bases in the middle. Germline-derived CDR1 and CDR2 are LGHNA and YNFKEQ. The CDR3 spans 16 residues. CDR3 sequence reads: CASSQDKAGPNTEAFF. The CDR3 DNA sequence: TGTGCCAGCAGCCAAGATAAGGCAGGCCCGAACACTGAAGCTTTCTTT.

The rearrangement uses TRBV6-5 and TRBJ2-5, with a possible D match to TRBD2 (5 bases). CDR1 is MNHEY and CDR2 is SVGAGI in the germline V gene. The CDR3 is made up of 14 amino acids. The V gene lost 6 bases and the J gene lost 5 bases, with 16 bases spanning the gap. CDR3 region: CASRDPYRGETQYF. The CDR3 coding sequence is TGTGCCAGCAGAGATCCATATCGCGGGGAGACCCAGTACTTC.

This clone has just a few counts. The V and J genes are TRBV30 and TRBJ1-4; 7 bases line up with TRBD1. Germline V lookup: CDR1 GTSNPN, CDR2 SVGIG (reference sequence). The CDR3 totals 13 residues. V lost 2 bases, J lost 14 bases, and 11 bases stayed unmatched. The CDR3, as DNA: TGTGCCTGGAGTATATCTTTACAGGGGCGGCTGTTTTTT. Translation: CAWSISLQGRLFF.

In this sample, this clone turned up a few times. Other nucleotide sequences in the sample specify the same CDR3. This chain links TRBV5-1 with TRBJ2-2; no firm D call. Per germline, CDR1 SGHRS and CDR2 YFSETQ. The CDR3 consists of 14 residues. V was clipped by 2 bases and J by 1 base, with 6 bases between them. Written as DNA, the CDR3 is TGCGCCAGCAGCTTTGGGGAGAACACCGGGGAGCTGTTTTTT. Its translation: CASSFGENTGELFF.

Only a few counts were recorded for this clone. The chain has TRBV29-1 and TRBJ1-2; 7 nucleotides align to TRBD1. After removal of 3 bases from V and 3 bases from J, the junction contained 7 bases not matched to a gene. The CDR3 runs to 14 residues. In germline, CDR1 is SQVTM, CDR2 ANQGSEA. The CDR3 region is CSVDYSGTDYGYTF. The DNA for the CDR3 is TGCAGCGTTGACTATTCCGGGACAGACTATGGCTACACCTTC.

The chain carries TRBV18 and TRBJ2-3; 8 bases agree with TRBD1. V was pared by 3 bases and J by 4 bases, with 6 bases of the junction left unmatched. From germline, CDR1 is KGHSH and CDR2 LQKENI. This CDR3 region has 15 residues. The CDR3, as DNA: TGTGCCAGCTCACCCCGGGCAGGGGGCTCAGATACGCAGTATTTT. It yields the protein CASSPRAGGSDTQYF.

This clone was seen more than once but under ten times. CDR3 sequence reads: CASSLVPDGGDTQYF. In nucleotides, the CDR3 is TGTGCCAGCAGCTTAGTCCCCGATGGGGGAGATACGCAGTATTTT. The chain combines TRBV7-2 with TRBJ2-3, with D perhaps assigned TRBD1 or TRBD2 (5 bases each). Deletions cut 1 base from V and 5 bases from J, with 13 bases between. CDR3 length: 15 residues. The V gene's germline CDR1 is SGHTA and CDR2 FQGNSA. The variable domain in full, completed from reference TRBV7-2 and TRBJ2-3, reads GAGVSQSPSNKVTEKGKDVELRCDPISGHTALYWYRQSLGQGLEFLIYFQGNSAPDKSGLPSDRFSAERTGGSVSTLTIQRTQQEDSAVYLCASSLVPDGGDTQYFGPGTRLTVL.

This clone showed up just a few times. The V call is TRBV4-3, the J call TRBJ2-3; 9 bases fit TRBD2. This CDR3 has 16 amino acids. The germline CDR1 and CDR2 sequences are LGHNA and YSLEER. V shed 0 bases and J 5 bases; nucleotides not matched to a gene: 6. This CDR3 reads CASSQDLAGQGDTQYF. CDR3 nucleotides: TGCGCCAGCAGCCAAGATCTAGCGGGGCAGGGAGATACGCAGTATTTT.

This chain connects TRBV4-1 to TRBJ2-4, with D maybe TRBD1 (7 bases). The V gene lost 1 base and the J gene lost 8 bases, with 12 bases spanning the gap. The germline V gene has CDR1 MGHRA and CDR2 YSYEKL. The CDR3 covers 14 residues. In DNA form, the CDR3 reads TGCGCCAGCAGCCAAGGGAGGGACAGTCACATTCAGTACTTC. Amino acid sequence: CASSQGRDSHIQYF.

Of note for this clone: In the same sample, other DNA sequences code for this CDR3. The rearrangement joins TRBV7-2 to TRBJ2-5; a possible D gene is TRBD2 (5 bases). V lost 1 base to trimming and J lost 5 bases, with 8 bases between them. Germline loops: CDR1 SGHTA, CDR2 FQGNSA. The CDR3 loop spans 13 amino acids. The CDR3 coding sequence is TGTGCCAGCAGCTTAGGGCTAGCCGAGACCCAGTACTTC. As protein: CASSLGLAETQYF. Using reference TRBV7-2 and TRBJ2-5 for the parts outside the CDR3, the full variable domain is GAGVSQSPSNKVTEKGKDVELRCDPISGHTALYWYRQSLGQGLEFLIYFQGNSAPDKSGLPSDRFSAERTGGSVSTLTIQRTQQEDSAVYLCASSLGLAETQYFGPGTRLLVL.

The chain is built from TRBV5-4 and TRBJ1-1; weak D call: TRBD1 (5 bases). Germline V gives CDR1 SGHNT, CDR2 YYREEE (reference sequence). This CDR3 comprises 12 residues. Trimming took 10 bases from V and 4 from J, leaving 14 bases between them. The CDR3 DNA sequence: TGTGCCGGCTCTTCAGGGTCCACTGAAGCTTTCTTT. It translates to CAGSSGSTEAFF.

The rearrangement joins TRBV19 to TRBJ2-4; 7 bases are shared with TRBD1. Trimming removed 6 bases from V and 1 base from J; junction bases left unmatched: 6. There are 15 residues in the CDR3. Per germline, CDR1 LNHDA and CDR2 SQIVND (reference sequence). The CDR3 protein is CASSRDRAAKNIQYF. CDR3 coding DNA: TGTGCCAGTAGCCGAGACAGGGCCGCCAAAAACATTCAGTACTTC.

In this sample, this clone turned up a few times. The V gene is TRBV29-1, the J gene TRBJ1-5, with TRBD1 matching 7 bases. There are 13 residues in the CDR3. Germline lookup yields CDR1 SQVTM and CDR2 ANQGSEA. J lost 5 bases, V lost 7 bases, and 8 bases had no gene match. The CDR3 DNA is TGCAGCGCCGCTACAGGGGCGGATCAGCCCCAGCATTTT. Its protein product is CSAATGADQPQHF. The variable domain in full, completed from reference TRBV29-1 and TRBJ1-5, reads SAVISQKPSRDICQRGTSLTIQCQVDSQVTMMFWYRQQPGQSLTLIATANQGSEATYESGFVIDKFPISRPNLTFSTLTVSNMSPEDSSIYLCSAATGADQPQHFGDGTRLSIL.

This clone was recorded a few times. This chain uses TRBV4-3 with TRBJ1-2, with TRBD1 identical over 7 bases. Germline V gene data show CDR1 as LGHNA and CDR2 as YSLEER. The CDR3 is 16 amino acids. V was pared by 3 bases and J by 2 bases, with 9 bases of the junction left unmatched. Written as DNA, the CDR3 is TGCGCCAGCAGCCAGGACTCCGGGACAGCAAACTATGGCTACACCTTC. Its protein product is CASSQDSGTANYGYTF.